This is a list of T cell receptor beta chains from one sample in a study of cytomegalovirus exposure and HLA in healthy donors. Measured with immunoSEQ multiplex PCR; TCRdb has only the in-frame clones, and not every one. The table lists about 110,000 clones, 60% to 85% of them singletons, with over 7% in the top ten. Sequencing was done on a sample of PBMCs. The receptors shown here come from a woman aged 40 to 50 in good health and CMV-seropositive. Each CDR3 is given with its conserved first and last residue. Fields, in order: CDR3 protein, CDR3 DNA, J gene, V gene, clone size, D gene. A D gene is named only where the DNA matches it firmly. Clone size, where shown, is once, few, many, or a class for clones that have expanded.

CASGTIQKLLYEQYF	TGTGCCAGCGGAACAATACAGAAGCTACTCTACGAGCAGTACTTC	TRBJ2-7	TRBV27	-	-
CASSLATGTGYPQYF	TGCGCCAGCAGCTTGGCCACCGGGACAGGGTACCCGCAGTACTTC	TRBJ2-7	TRBV5-1	-	TRBD1
CASRITDISYNEQFF	TGTGCCAGCAGAATCACAGACATCTCCTACAATGAGCAGTTCTTC	TRBJ2-1	TRBV6-5	-	-
CASSFTGTSTEQFF	TGTGCCAGCAGCTTCACCGGGACTAGTACTGAGCAGTTCTTC	TRBJ2-1	TRBV7-3	-	TRBD2
CASSLFRGAYEQYF	TGTGCCAGCAGTTTATTTAGGGGTGCCTACGAGCAGTACTTC	TRBJ2-7	TRBV28	once	-
CASSPRGIGANVLTF	TGTGCCAGCTCACCACGCGGAATTGGGGCCAACGTCCTGACTTTC	TRBJ2-6	TRBV18	-	-
CASSQVLFDSGNTIYF	TGCGCCAGCAGCCAAGTGCTATTCGACTCTGGAAACACCATATATTTT	TRBJ1-3	TRBV4-3	-	-
CASSLGVGVSSYEQYF	TGTGCCAGCAGCTTAGGGGTCGGGGTGAGCTCCTACGAGCAGTACTTC	TRBJ2-7	TRBV11-3	-	-
CASSWGTLAGDISEQYF	TGTGCCAGCAGTTGGGGAACACTAGCGGGAGACATCAGCGAGCAGTACTTC	TRBJ2-7	TRBV2	-	TRBD2
CASSPNPGQGFTGELFF	TGCGCCAGCAGCCCGAATCCGGGACAGGGTTTCACCGGGGAGCTGTTTTTT	TRBJ2-2	TRBV5-1	-	TRBD1
CASSSGAGLRNEQFF	TGTGCCAGTAGCTCCGGAGCGGGCCTAAGGAATGAGCAGTTCTTC	TRBJ2-1	TRBV19	once	-
CASSVGAFSYNEQFF	TGTGCCAGCAGCGTAGGCGCTTTCTCCTACAATGAGCAGTTCTTC	TRBJ2-1	TRBV9	once	-
CASSRGGADYTF	TGTGCCAGCAGCCGAGGGGGAGCGGACTACACCTTC	TRBJ1-2	TRBV7-9	-	-
CASSTLSGGTTDTQYF	TGTGCCAGCAGTACTCTTAGCGGGGGAACCACAGATACGCAGTATTTT	TRBJ2-3	TRBV27	-	TRBD2
CASSEAQSLWLNSPLHF	TGTGCCAGCAGTGAAGCACAGTCCTTATGGCTGAATTCACCCCTCCACTTT	TRBJ1-6	TRBV2	-	-
CASSLEGRGRYEQYF	TGTGCCAGCAGCTTAGAAGGTAGGGGCCGTTACGAGCAGTACTTC	TRBJ2-7	TRBV7-4	few	-
CASSQDPIRGVYEKLFF	TGCGCCAGCAGCCAAGATCCGATACGGGGGGTATATGAAAAACTGTTTTTT	TRBJ1-4	TRBV4-1	-	-
CARSTPGTSGGSVPGNEQFF	TGTGCCAGAAGCACCCCCGGGACTAGCGGGGGGTCGGTCCCGGGCAATGAGCAGTTCTTC	TRBJ2-1	TRBV5-3	-	TRBD2
CASSFEPRGDQPQHF	TGCGCCAGCAGCTTTGAGCCCCGGGGGGATCAGCCCCAGCATTTT	TRBJ1-5	TRBV5-1	-	-
CASSALRSRGEKLFF	TGTGCCAGCAGCGCCCTCCGCTCCCGGGGAGAAAAACTGTTTTTT	TRBJ1-4	TRBV7-8	-	-
CASRFWDRAYNEQFF	TGTGCCAGCAGGTTCTGGGACAGAGCCTACAATGAGCAGTTCTTC	TRBJ2-1	TRBV5-6	-	TRBD1